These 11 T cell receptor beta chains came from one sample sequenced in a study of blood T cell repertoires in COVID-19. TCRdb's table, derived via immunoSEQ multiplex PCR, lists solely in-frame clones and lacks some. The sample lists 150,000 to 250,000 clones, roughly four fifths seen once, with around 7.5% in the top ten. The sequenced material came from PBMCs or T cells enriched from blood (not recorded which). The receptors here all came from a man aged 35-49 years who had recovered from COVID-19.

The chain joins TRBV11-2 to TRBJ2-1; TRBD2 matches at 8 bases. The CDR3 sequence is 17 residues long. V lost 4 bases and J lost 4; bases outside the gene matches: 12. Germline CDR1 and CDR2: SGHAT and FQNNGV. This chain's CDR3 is CASSSRGSGTRYNEQFF. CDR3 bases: TGTGCCAGCAGCTCCAGGGGATCCGGGACTAGATACAATGAGCAGTTCTTC.

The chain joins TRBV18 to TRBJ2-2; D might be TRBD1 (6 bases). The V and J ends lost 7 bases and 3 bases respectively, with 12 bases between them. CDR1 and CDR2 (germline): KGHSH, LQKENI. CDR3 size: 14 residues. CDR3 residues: CASLLDSDTGELFF. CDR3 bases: TGTGCCAGCTTATTGGACAGCGACACCGGGGAGCTGTTTTTT.

CDR3 sequence: CASSQTRTSGAGELFF. The CDR3 nucleotides read TGTGCCAGCAGCCAAACCCGGACTAGCGGCGCCGGGGAGCTGTTTTTT. The chain carries TRBV4-2 and TRBJ2-2, with TRBD2 matching 10 bases. Trimming took 2 bases from V and 6 from J; bases not matched to a gene: 6. Germline V gene sequence: CDR1 LGHNA, CDR2 YNFKEQ. The CDR3 has 16 amino acids.

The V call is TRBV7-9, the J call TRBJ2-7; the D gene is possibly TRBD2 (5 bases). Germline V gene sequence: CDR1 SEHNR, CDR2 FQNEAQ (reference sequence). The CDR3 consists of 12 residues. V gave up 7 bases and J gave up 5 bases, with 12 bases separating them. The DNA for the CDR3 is TGTGCCAGCAATCCCTTGGGAGACGAGCAGTACTTC. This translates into CASNPLGDEQYF.

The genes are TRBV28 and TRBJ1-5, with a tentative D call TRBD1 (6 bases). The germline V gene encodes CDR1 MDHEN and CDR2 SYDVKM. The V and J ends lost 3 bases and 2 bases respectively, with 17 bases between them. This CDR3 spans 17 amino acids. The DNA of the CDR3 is TGTGCCAGCAGTTTCCCGGCGGGGGGGCATCGCAATCAGCCCCAGCATTTT. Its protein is CASSFPAGGHRNQPQHF.

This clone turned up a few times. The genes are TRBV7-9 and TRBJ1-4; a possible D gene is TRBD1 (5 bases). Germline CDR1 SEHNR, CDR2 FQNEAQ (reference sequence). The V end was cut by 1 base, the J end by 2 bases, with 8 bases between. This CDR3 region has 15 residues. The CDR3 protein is CASSLGRGTNEKLFF. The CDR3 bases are TGTGCCAGCAGCTTAGGAAGGGGTACTAATGAAAAACTGTTTTTT.

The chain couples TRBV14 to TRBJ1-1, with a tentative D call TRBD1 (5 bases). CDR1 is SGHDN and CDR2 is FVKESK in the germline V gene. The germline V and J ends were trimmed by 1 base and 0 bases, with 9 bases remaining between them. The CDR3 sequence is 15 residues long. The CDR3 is CASSQVGGMNTEAFF. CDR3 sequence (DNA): TGTGCCAGCAGCCAAGTGGGGGGTATGAACACTGAAGCTTTCTTT. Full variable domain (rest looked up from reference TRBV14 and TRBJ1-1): EAGVTQFPSHSVIEKGQTVTLRCDPISGHDNLYWYRRVMGKEIKFLLHFVKESKQDESGMPNNRFLAERTGGTYSTLKVQPAELEDSGVYFCASSQVGGMNTEAFFGQGTRLTVV.

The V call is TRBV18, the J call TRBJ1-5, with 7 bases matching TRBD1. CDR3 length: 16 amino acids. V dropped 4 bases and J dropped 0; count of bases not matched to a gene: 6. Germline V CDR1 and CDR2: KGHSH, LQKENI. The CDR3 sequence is CASSLSTGNSNQPQHF. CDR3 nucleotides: TGTGCCAGCTCACTTTCGACAGGGAATAGCAATCAGCCCCAGCATTTT.

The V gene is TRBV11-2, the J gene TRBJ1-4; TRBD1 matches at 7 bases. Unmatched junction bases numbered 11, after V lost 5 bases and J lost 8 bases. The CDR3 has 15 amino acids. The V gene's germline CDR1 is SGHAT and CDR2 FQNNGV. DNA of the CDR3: TGTGCCAGCAGCCCCGGGACAGTGTTTATGGAAAAACTGTTTTTT. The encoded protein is CASSPGTVFMEKLFF.

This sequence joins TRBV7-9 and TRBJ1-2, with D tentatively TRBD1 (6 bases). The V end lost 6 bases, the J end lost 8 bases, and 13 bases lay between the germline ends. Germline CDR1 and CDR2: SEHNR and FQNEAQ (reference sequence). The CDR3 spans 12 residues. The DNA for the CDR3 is TGTGCCAGCAGTCAAAACAGGGTCGGCTACACCTTC. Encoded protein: CASSQNRVGYTF.

The CDR3 spells CASSINGGMNTEAFF. The CDR3 bases are TGTGCCAGTAGTATAAACGGAGGAATGAACACTGAAGCTTTCTTT. The rearrangement joins TRBV19 to TRBJ1-1; D is uncertain. The germline V and J ends were trimmed by 2 bases and 0 bases, with 10 bases remaining between them. The CDR3 is 15 amino acids. CDR1 LNHDA and CDR2 SQIVND come from the germline V gene (reference sequence). The entire variable domain, with the rest obtained from reference TRBV19 and TRBJ1-1, is as follows: DGGITQSPKYLFRKEGQNVTLSCEQNLNHDAMYWYRQDPGQGLRLIYYSQIVNDFQKGDIAEGYSVSREKKESFPLTVTSAQKNPTAFYLCASSINGGMNTEAFFGQGTRLTVV.